A single sample gave rise to the 27 T cell receptor beta chains below, sequenced in a study of T cell responses to AZD1222 COVID-19 vaccine. The method was immunoSEQ multiplex PCR; TCRdb's version includes in-frame clones alone and lacks a portion of them. This table has about 140,000 clones, about nine tenths appearing once. This specimen was peripheral blood, taken on day 0 of AZD1222 vaccination. These receptors all stem from an adult in good health.

The gene calls are TRBV10-2 and TRBJ1-2; TRBD1 matches 8 bases. This CDR3 spans 13 amino acids. V lost 6 bases and J lost 6; bases outside the gene matches: 6. The germline CDR1 and CDR2 sequences are WSHSY and SAAADI. CDR3 amino acids: CASRTGEVHGYTF. The DNA of the CDR3 is TGCGCCAGCAGGACAGGGGAGGTCCATGGCTACACCTTC.

Concerning this clone: This CDR3 is also generated by other DNA sequences in the sample. J is TRBJ1-4 and V is TRBV4-1, with 9 bases fitting TRBD1. The V gene's germline CDR1 is MGHRA and CDR2 YSYEKL. There are 15 residues in the CDR3. With V trimmed by 5 bases and J by 5 bases, 6 bases remained unmatched. The CDR3 here is CASSLHGTGNEKLFF. CDR3 nucleotide sequence: TGCGCCAGCAGCTTACATGGGACAGGGAATGAAAAACTGTTTTTT.

V usage is TRBV5-1 and J usage is TRBJ1-2, with 8 nucleotides matching TRBD1. V shed 3 bases, J shed 6 bases, and the junction held 13 bases outside the gene matches. This CDR3 is 16 amino acids long. Germline lookup yields CDR1 SGHRS and CDR2 YFSETQ. In DNA form, the CDR3 reads TGCGCCAGCAGCTCGCAACTCACAGGGGGTTGGAATGGCTACACCTTC. It codes for CASSSQLTGGWNGYTF.

The V gene is TRBV7-9, the J gene TRBJ2-5; 7 nucleotides match TRBD2. The junction had 9 bases not matched to a gene; V was cut back by 4 bases and J by 4 bases. Per the germline V gene, CDR1 is SEHNR and CDR2 is FQNEAQ (reference sequence). CDR3 length: 15 residues. The CDR3 DNA reads as TGTGCCAGCAGCTCCCGCCGGGGGGTCGGAGAGACCCAGTACTTC. It codes for CASSSRRGVGETQYF.

The V call is TRBV4-1, the J call TRBJ1-1; TRBD1 matches 10 bases. The CDR3 is made up of 15 amino acids. The germline gives CDR1 MGHRA, CDR2 YSYEKL. V lost 1 base to trimming and J lost 7 bases; unmatched junction nucleotides: 6. CDR3 protein: CASSQGRTGGDEAFF. The CDR3, as DNA: TGCGCCAGCAGCCAAGGTCGGACAGGGGGGGATGAAGCTTTCTTT.

The sample holds one count of this clone. This chain joins TRBV28 and TRBJ1-1; maybe TRBD1 (6 bases). The germline V gene has CDR1 MDHEN and CDR2 SYDVKM. The V end lost 8 bases, the J end lost 4 bases, and 14 bases lay between the germline ends. The CDR3 covers 13 residues. Here the CDR3 DNA reads TGTGCCAGCTACGGGGGGCCGGGCACTGAAGCTTTCTTT. Amino acids: CASYGGPGTEAFF.

The gene calls are TRBV3-1 (or the pseudogene TRBV3-2) and TRBJ1-3, with 7 positions matching TRBD1. The germline V gene has CDR1 LGHDT and CDR2 YNNKEL (reference sequence). This CDR3 is built from 20 residues. Trimming took 1 base from V and 0 from J; bases not matched to a gene: 15. The CDR3 DNA follows: TGTGCCAGCAGCCAAGCGCTGGGGGGACAGCCTTTTTACTCTGGAAACACCATATATTTT. Amino acids: CASSQALGGQPFYSGNTIYF.

The gene calls are TRBV2 and TRBJ1-6; maybe TRBD1 (5 bases). Germline V CDR1 and CDR2: SNHLY, FYNNEI. CDR3 length: 15 residues. Deletions cut 1 base from V and 10 bases from J, with 14 bases between. As DNA, the CDR3 is TGTGCCAGCAGTGAAGATTTAGGGGCACGGTCACCCCTCCACTTT. Translated, it gives CASSEDLGARSPLHF.

The chain combines TRBV12-5 with TRBJ1-1; D is possibly TRBD1 (5 bases). With 11 bases removed from V and 1 base from J, the gap between germline ends came to 20 bases. This CDR3 is 15 amino acids long. CDR1 is LGHNT, CDR2 FRNRAP, per germline. The CDR3 sequence is CASSNKGRSNTEAFF. DNA for the CDR3: TGTGCTTCGTCAAATAAGGGGAGGTCGAACACTGAAGCTTTCTTT.

This clone appeared once. The chain couples TRBV4-2 to TRBJ2-4; the D is unclear. Germline lookup yields CDR1 LGHNA and CDR2 YNFKEQ. V was trimmed by 0 bases and J by 8 bases, leaving 14 bases between them. This CDR3 comprises 15 residues. CDR3 sequence: CASSQELRPGDIQYF. For the CDR3, the DNA is TGTGCCAGCAGCCAAGAGTTACGGCCTGGGGACATTCAGTACTTC.

The chain recombines TRBV4-1 with TRBJ2-4, with TRBD2 matching 8 bases. The CDR3 sequence is 17 residues long. With V trimmed by 0 bases and J by 7 bases, 11 bases remained unmatched. Germline CDR1 reads MGHRA; CDR2 reads YSYEKL. CDR3 coding DNA: TGCGCCAGCAGCCAAGATCGAACTAGCGGACTATACAACATTCAGTACTTC. Translation: CASSQDRTSGLYNIQYF.

This clone occurred once. Other nucleotide sequences in the sample specify the same CDR3. V is TRBV9 and J is TRBJ1-4; 10 nucleotides line up with TRBD1. This CDR3 has 15 residues. The germline V gene has CDR1 SGDLS and CDR2 YYNGEE. Trimming cost V 0 bases and J 7 bases; bases outside gene matches: 3. CDR3 residues: CASSVEGTGAEKLFF. The CDR3 DNA reads as TGTGCCAGCAGCGTAGAAGGGACAGGGGCTGAAAAACTGTTTTTT.

V is TRBV4-1 and J is TRBJ1-1, with 7 positions matching TRBD1. Germline trimming cut 3 bases from V and 0 bases from J; bases unmatched to any gene: 4. The CDR3 has 15 amino acids. CDR1 is MGHRA and CDR2 is YSYEKL in the germline V gene. CDR3 coding DNA: TGCGCCAGCAGCCAGACAGGGAGTATGAACACTGAAGCTTTCTTT. It yields the protein CASSQTGSMNTEAFF.

The V gene is TRBV5-1, the J gene TRBJ1-4, with 8 bases fitting TRBD1. This CDR3 contains 16 residues. After removal of 4 bases from V and 4 bases from J, the junction contained 9 bases not matched to a gene. Germline CDR1 SGHRS, CDR2 YFSETQ. The CDR3 loop is CASSLIGQGVNEKLFF. The DNA of the CDR3 is TGCGCCAGCAGCCTTATCGGACAGGGAGTTAATGAAAAACTGTTTTTT. The full variable domain, its missing parts supplied by reference TRBV5-1 and TRBJ1-4, is KAGVTQTPRYLIKTRGQQVTLSCSPISGHRSVSWYQQTPGQGLQFLFEYFSETQRNKGNFPGRFSGRQFSNSRSEMNVSTLELGDSALYLCASSLIGQGVNEKLFFGSGTQLSVL.

The chain recombines TRBV5-1 with TRBJ1-6; D perhaps matches TRBD1 (5 bases). Trimming pared 4 bases from V and 10 bases from J, leaving 21 bases between. The CDR3 loop spans 16 amino acids. CDR1 and CDR2 from the germline V gene are SGHRS and YFSETQ. CDR3 DNA sequence: TGCGCCAGCAGCCCGGACCGGGGCCCCAAGGGGTCACCCCTCCACTTT. This codes for CASSPDRGPKGSPLHF.

The chain is built from TRBV27 and TRBJ2-1; D ambiguous. Trimming removed 3 bases from V and 5 bases from J, with 14 bases in between. The CDR3 runs 15 residues. CDR1 MNHEY and CDR2 SMNVEV come from the germline V gene (reference sequence). This CDR3 reads CASSFGAPTHNEQFF. In DNA, the CDR3 is TGTGCCAGCAGTTTTGGAGCGCCGACTCACAATGAGCAGTTCTTC.

The chain employs TRBV6-4 and TRBJ2-2; D is possibly TRBD2 (5 bases). V was cut by 3 bases and J by 1 base, with 6 bases left in between. Germline V gives CDR1 MRHNA, CDR2 SNTAGT. The CDR3 has 14 residues. CDR3 in amino acids: CASSELGNTGELFF. For the CDR3, the DNA is TGTGCCAGCAGTGAACTAGGGAACACCGGGGAGCTGTTTTTT.

The V and J genes are TRBV18 and TRBJ1-1; 7 bases are shared with TRBD1. Trimming removed 6 bases from V and 5 bases from J; junction bases left unmatched: 9. CDR3 length: 14 residues. Germline assignment: CDR1 KGHSH and CDR2 LQKENI. DNA for the CDR3: TGTGCCAGCTCTCCGGGCCCAGGGGGAACTGAAGCTTTCTTT. This translates into CASSPGPGGTEAFF.

The chain couples TRBV5-1 to TRBJ1-1; 9 positions match TRBD1. In germline, CDR1 is SGHRS, CDR2 YFSETQ. The length of the CDR3 is 14 residues. The V segment lost 3 bases and the J segment 1 base; nucleotides outside the gene matches: 1. The CDR3 region has the DNA TGCGCCAGCAGCTGGGGACAGGGGAACACTGAAGCTTTCTTT. This codes for CASSWGQGNTEAFF.

The chain uses TRBV30 and TRBJ2-5; D is perhaps TRBD1 or TRBD2 (5 bases each). Germline lookup yields CDR1 GTSNPN and CDR2 SVGIG (reference sequence). Trimming stripped 2 bases from V and 5 bases from J, with 12 bases between. The CDR3 has 13 residues. The CDR3 reads CAWSSGPGETQYF. The DNA for the CDR3 is TGTGCCTGGAGTTCGGGGCCGGGTGAGACCCAGTACTTC.

This rearrangement joins TRBV18 to TRBJ1-1; 8 nucleotides agree with TRBD1. Germline V gene sequence: CDR1 KGHSH, CDR2 LQKENI. CDR3 length: 15 residues. The trim removed 2 bases at V and 1 base at J, leaving 3 bases unmatched. CDR3 nucleotide sequence: TGTGCCAGCTCACCATTCGGACAGGGGAACACTGAAGCTTTCTTT. It translates to CASSPFGQGNTEAFF.

The genes are TRBV27 and TRBJ1-1, with 7 bases aligning to TRBD1. V lost 6 bases, J lost 4 bases, and 11 bases stayed unmatched. This CDR3 is 15 amino acids long. CDR1 MNHEY and CDR2 SMNVEV come from the germline V gene (reference sequence). CDR3 sequence (DNA): TGTGCCAGCAGCGGTCAGACAGGGCAGAGCACTGAAGCTTTCTTT. It is translated as CASSGQTGQSTEAFF.

This clone was detected only once. The CDR3 DNA follows: TGTGCCAGCAGACTACTAACAGGGCTCAATGGCTACACCTTC. It yields the protein CASRLLTGLNGYTF. V and J are TRBV7-2 and TRBJ1-2, with D tentatively TRBD1 (6 bases). Germline-derived CDR1 and CDR2 are SGHTA and FQGNSA. This CDR3 contains 14 residues. V was cut by 6 bases and J by 6 bases, with 17 bases left in between.

This clone appeared a single time. The chain uses TRBV4-1 and TRBJ1-1, with 8 bases aligning to TRBD1. Per the germline V gene, CDR1 is MGHRA and CDR2 is YSYEKL. The CDR3 totals 15 residues. Losses at the gene ends were 3 bases for V and 0 bases for J; bases not matched to a gene: 3. The CDR3, as DNA: TGCGCCAGCAGCCACAGGACAGGGCTGAACACTGAAGCTTTCTTT. Translation gives CASSHRTGLNTEAFF.

This clone was recorded only once. V gene TRBV9 combines with J gene TRBJ2-1, with 9 bases that match TRBD2. Germline CDR1 is SGDLS and CDR2 is YYNGEE. The CDR3 runs to 18 residues. The V segment lost 3 bases and the J segment 2 bases; nucleotides outside the gene matches: 12. CDR3 loop: CASSANPKRLAAYNEQFF. The CDR3, as DNA: TGTGCCAGCAGCGCGAACCCCAAGAGACTAGCGGCCTACAATGAGCAGTTCTTC.

V usage is TRBV7-6 and J usage is TRBJ1-1, with D maybe TRBD1 (6 bases). The CDR3 totals 19 residues. V dropped 5 bases and J dropped 0 bases, with 25 bases sitting between them. Germline CDR1 is SGHVS and CDR2 is FNYEAQ. CDR3 bases: TGTGCCAGCAGCCCACCCGGGACAAAGCATTTAGGCCTGAACACTGAAGCTTTCTTT. Amino acid sequence: CASSPPGTKHLGLNTEAFF.

V is TRBV6-5 and J is TRBJ1-5, with 10 bases lining up with TRBD1. The germline gives CDR1 MNHEY, CDR2 SVGAGI. After removal of 6 bases from V and 6 bases from J, the junction contained 2 bases not matched to a gene. This CDR3 spans 13 amino acids. The CDR3 protein is CASRGTGAQPQHF. CDR3 nucleotide sequence: TGTGCCAGCAGGGGGACAGGGGCTCAGCCCCAGCATTTT.